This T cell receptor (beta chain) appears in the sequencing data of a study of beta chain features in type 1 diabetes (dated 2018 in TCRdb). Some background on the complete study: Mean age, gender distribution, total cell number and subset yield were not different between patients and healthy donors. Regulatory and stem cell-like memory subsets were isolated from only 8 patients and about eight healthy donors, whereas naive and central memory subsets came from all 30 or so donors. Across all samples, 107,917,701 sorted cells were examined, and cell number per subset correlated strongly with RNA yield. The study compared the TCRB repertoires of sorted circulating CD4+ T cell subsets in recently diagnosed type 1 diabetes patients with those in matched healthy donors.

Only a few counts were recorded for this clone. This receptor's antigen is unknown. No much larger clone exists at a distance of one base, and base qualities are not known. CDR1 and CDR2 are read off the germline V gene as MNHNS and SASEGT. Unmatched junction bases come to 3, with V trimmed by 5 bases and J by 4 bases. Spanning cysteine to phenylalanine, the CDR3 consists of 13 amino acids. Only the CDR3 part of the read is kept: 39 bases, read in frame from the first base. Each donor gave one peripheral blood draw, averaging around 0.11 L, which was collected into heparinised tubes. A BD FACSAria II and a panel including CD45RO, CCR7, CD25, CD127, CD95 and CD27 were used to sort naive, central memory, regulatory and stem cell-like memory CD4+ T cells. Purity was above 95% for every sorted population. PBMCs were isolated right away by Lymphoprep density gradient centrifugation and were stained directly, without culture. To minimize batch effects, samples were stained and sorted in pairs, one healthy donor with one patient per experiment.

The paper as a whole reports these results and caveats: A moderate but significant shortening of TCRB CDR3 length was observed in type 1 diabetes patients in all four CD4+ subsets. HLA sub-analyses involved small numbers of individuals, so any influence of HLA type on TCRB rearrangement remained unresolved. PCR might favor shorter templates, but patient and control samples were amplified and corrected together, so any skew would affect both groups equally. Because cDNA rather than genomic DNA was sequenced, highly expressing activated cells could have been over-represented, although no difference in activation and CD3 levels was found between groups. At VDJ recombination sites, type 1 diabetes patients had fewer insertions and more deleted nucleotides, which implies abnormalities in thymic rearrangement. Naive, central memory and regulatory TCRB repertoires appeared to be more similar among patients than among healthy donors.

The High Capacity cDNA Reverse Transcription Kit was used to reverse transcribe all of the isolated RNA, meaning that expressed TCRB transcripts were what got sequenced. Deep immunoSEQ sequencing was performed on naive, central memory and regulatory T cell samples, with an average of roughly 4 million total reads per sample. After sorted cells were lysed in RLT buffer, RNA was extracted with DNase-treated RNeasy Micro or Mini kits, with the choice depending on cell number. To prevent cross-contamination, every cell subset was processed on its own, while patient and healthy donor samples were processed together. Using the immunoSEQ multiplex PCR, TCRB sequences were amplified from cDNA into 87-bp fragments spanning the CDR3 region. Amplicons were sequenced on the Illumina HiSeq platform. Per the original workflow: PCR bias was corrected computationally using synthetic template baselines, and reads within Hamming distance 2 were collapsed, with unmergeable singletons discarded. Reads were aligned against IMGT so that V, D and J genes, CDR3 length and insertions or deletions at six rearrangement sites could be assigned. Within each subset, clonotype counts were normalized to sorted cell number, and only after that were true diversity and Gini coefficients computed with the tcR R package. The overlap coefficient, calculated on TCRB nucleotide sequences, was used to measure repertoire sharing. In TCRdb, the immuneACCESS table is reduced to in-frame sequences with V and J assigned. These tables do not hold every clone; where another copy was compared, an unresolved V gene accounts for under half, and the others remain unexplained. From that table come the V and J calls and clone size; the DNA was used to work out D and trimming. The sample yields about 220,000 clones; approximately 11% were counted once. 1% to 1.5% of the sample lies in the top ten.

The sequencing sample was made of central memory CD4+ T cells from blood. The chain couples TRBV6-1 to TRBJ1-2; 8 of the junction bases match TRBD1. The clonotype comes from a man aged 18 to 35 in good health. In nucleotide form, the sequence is TGTGCCAGCAGTCATGGACAGGGCTATGGCTACACCTTC. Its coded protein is CASSHGQGYGYTF.